This T cell receptor beta chain was recorded in a study of T cell changes during pregnancy in multiple sclerosis. Only in-frame clones appear in the TCRdb table, and some are missing; sequencing was by immunoSEQ multiplex PCR. The sample has about 92,000 clones; roughly 92% are singletons. Source: peripheral blood, taken in the first trimester of pregnancy. This TCR was recovered from a female donor with multiple sclerosis, enrolled in a pregnancy study.

The DNA for the CDR3 is TGTGCCAGCAGTTGGGGGGTGGGTTTACAAGAGACCCAGTACTTC. This translates into CASSWGVGLQETQYF. The chain has TRBV27 and TRBJ2-5; D is perhaps TRBD2 (6 bases). Germline CDR1 reads MNHEY; CDR2 reads SMNVEV (reference sequence). The CDR3 extends over 15 amino acids. Trimming stripped 4 bases from V and 2 bases from J, with 14 bases between.